These 29 T cell receptor beta chains were all obtained from the same sample, sequenced in a study of identical twins. Each CDR3 protein gets one entry after TCRdb re-called the 5' RACE reads with MiXCR. The sample yields some 1,700,000 distinct CDR3 sequences, more than 30% seen once. Sequencing input: cord blood. The receptors here all came from a newborn girl in good health.

V is TRBV7-8 and J is TRBJ2-3; D possibly corresponds to TRBD2 (5 bases). CDR3 length: 16 residues. Germline V gives CDR1 SGHVS, CDR2 FQNEAQ. Deletions cut 0 bases from V and 0 bases from J, with 10 bases between. This chain's CDR3 is CASSLAPRTSTDTQYF. CDR3 sequence (DNA): TGTGCCAGCAGCTTAGCTCCTAGGACTAGCACAGATACGCAGTATTTT.

This clonotype was observed a few times. The chain links TRBV5-1 to TRBJ2-1; 8 nucleotides agree with TRBD2. Germline V CDR1 and CDR2: SGHRS, YFSETQ. This CDR3 has 15 residues. V lost 4 bases to trimming and J lost 8 bases; unmatched junction nucleotides: 11. DNA of the CDR3: TGCGCCAGCAGCGTAAGCGGGGGCACCGTTGATGAGCAGTTCTTC. As protein: CASSVSGGTVDEQFF.

Only a few counts were recorded for this clonotype. The V call is TRBV7-9, the J call TRBJ1-1; weak D call: TRBD1 (5 bases). The CDR3 consists of 12 residues. V was trimmed by 0 bases and J by 11 bases, leaving 10 bases between them. Germline V gene lookup returns CDR1 SEHNR and CDR2 FQNEAQ (reference sequence). CDR3 coding DNA: TGTGCCAGCAGCTTAGCGACGAGGGGTGCTTTCTTT. Its translation is CASSLATRGAFF.

This clonotype was seen many times. Germline and junction disagree at one end, which may indicate a read error. The chain is built from TRBV5-1 and TRBJ2-3; D uncertain. The CDR3 covers 11 residues. Germline V gene data show CDR1 as SGHRS and CDR2 as YFSETQ. The CDR3 DNA is TGTGCCAGCAGTTTAGAGAATACGCAGTATTTT. It specifies CASSLENTQYF.

This sequence joins TRBV30 and TRBJ2-1; perhaps D is TRBD1 or TRBD2 (6 bases each). The germline V gene encodes CDR1 GTSNPN and CDR2 SVGIG (reference sequence). V dropped 8 bases and J dropped 7 bases, with 18 bases sitting between them. This CDR3 is built from 13 residues. The CDR3 DNA is TGTGCCCAGAGGCCCGGGGGCCGGAATGAGCAGTTCTTC. Translation: CAQRPGGRNEQFF.

The chain's CDR3 is CSVERASSYNEQFF. The CDR3 nucleotides are TGCAGCGTTGAACGGGCCAGCTCCTACAATGAGCAGTTCTTC. The J gene is TRBJ2-1, the V gene TRBV29-1; D is unresolved. Germline lookup yields CDR1 SQVTM and CDR2 ANQGSEA. The CDR3 is made up of 14 amino acids. V was shortened by 2 bases and J by 0 bases, with 8 bases between the two germline ends.

Comment on this clonotype: A much larger clone sits a single nucleotide away, making a read error possible. The V and J genes are TRBV20-1 and TRBJ2-3; D unclear. The CDR3 length is 12 residues. Looked up from germline, CDR1 is DFQATT and CDR2 is SNEGSKA (reference sequence). The CDR3 here is CGAYLFADTQYF. The CDR3 DNA follows: TGCGGTGCTTATCTATTCGCAGATACGCAGTATTTT.

The CDR3 coding sequence is TGCAGTGCTAGTCCCGGACTACTAGGGGAGCTGTTTTTT. Translated: CSASPGLLGELFF. The J gene is TRBJ2-2, the V gene TRBV20-1; perhaps TRBD2 as D (6 bases). Trimming removed 3 bases at V and 8 bases at J, with 13 bases between. The V gene's germline CDR1 is DFQATT and CDR2 SNEGSKA (reference sequence). This CDR3 spans 13 amino acids.

There are a few counts of this clonotype. The CDR3 is CATSRGERGTDTQYF. CDR3 DNA: TGTGCCACCTCTCGGGGGGAGAGAGGCACAGATACGCAGTATTTT. J is TRBJ2-3 and V is TRBV15; 7 bases map to TRBD2. There are 15 residues in the CDR3. The V gene's germline CDR1 is LNHNV and CDR2 YYDKDF (reference sequence). Germline trimming cut 8 bases from V and 1 base from J; bases unmatched to any gene: 9.

The rearrangement uses TRBV5-1 and TRBJ1-1; no firm D call. Between the trimmed V and J ends, which lost 3 bases and 4 bases, there was a span of 13 bases. Germline lookup yields CDR1 SGHRS and CDR2 YFSETQ. The length of the CDR3 is 14 residues. The CDR3 sequence: CASSSSPTGTEAFF. CDR3 in DNA: TGCGCCAGCAGCTCTTCCCCCACGGGCACTGAAGCTTTCTTT.

The chain uses TRBV10-3 and TRBJ2-1; 9 bases are a match to TRBD1. Trimming at V came to 7 bases and at J to 7 bases, leaving 2 bases not matched to a gene. The CDR3 contains 12 residues. Germline V gene data show CDR1 as ENHRY and CDR2 as SYGVKD. The CDR3 sequence: CAIKGTGNEQFF. The CDR3 coding sequence is TGTGCCATCAAGGGGACAGGGAATGAGCAGTTCTTC.

The gene calls are TRBV14 and TRBJ1-3; D ambiguous. The CDR3 is 12 residues long. Germline-derived CDR1 and CDR2 are SGHDN and FVKESK. Trimming stripped 1 base from V and 8 bases from J, with 6 bases between. The CDR3 region is CASSQGTDTIYF. The CDR3 coding sequence is TGTGCCAGCAGCCAAGGGACGGACACCATATATTTT.

V and J are TRBV20-1 and TRBJ1-1; D is uncertain. This CDR3 is 12 amino acids long. CDR1 DFQATT and CDR2 SNEGSKA come from the germline V gene (reference sequence). V lost 4 bases to trimming and J lost 6 bases, with 12 bases between them. CDR3 protein: CSAKVRVSEAFF. CDR3 coding DNA: TGCAGTGCTAAGGTGAGGGTCTCTGAAGCTTTCTTT.

The chain carries TRBV6-6 and TRBJ2-2; the D is unclear. The length of the CDR3 is 14 residues. V was cut by 2 bases and J by 1 base, with 5 bases left in between. Germline V CDR1 and CDR2: MNHNY, SVGAGI (reference sequence). Here the CDR3 reads CASSYTWNTGELFF. The CDR3 DNA sequence: TGTGCCAGCAGTTACACCTGGAACACCGGGGAGCTGTTTTTT.

The V call is TRBV9, the J call TRBJ2-7; 10 bases fit TRBD2. Trimming at V came to 3 bases and at J to 2 bases, leaving 5 bases not matched to a gene. The CDR3 is made up of 15 amino acids. The germline V gene has CDR1 SGDLS and CDR2 YYNGEE. CDR3 sequence reads: CASSGGTSATYEQYF. The CDR3 coding sequence is TGTGCCAGCAGCGGTGGGACTAGCGCCACCTACGAGCAGTACTTC.

In its sample, this clonotype was seen many times. The chain links TRBV11-2 to TRBJ2-7, with unresolved D. The germline V gene has CDR1 SGHAT and CDR2 FQNNGV. The V gene lost 1 base and the J gene lost 5 bases, with 12 bases spanning the gap. The CDR3 contains 14 residues. This CDR3 is CASSLVSGLDEQYF. The CDR3 DNA reads TGTGCCAGCAGCTTAGTGTCAGGTCTGGACGAGCAGTACTTC. Complete variable domain (other parts from reference TRBV11-2 and TRBJ2-7): EAGVAQSPRYKIIEKRQSVAFWCNPISGHATLYWYQQILGQGPKLLIQFQNNGVVDDSQLPKDRFSAERLKGVDSTLKIQPAKLEDSAVYLCASSLVSGLDEQYFGPGTRLTVT.

V usage is TRBV20-1 and J usage is TRBJ2-4; TRBD1 matches at 8 bases. The end of the DNA fits TRBJ2-7 better, so the J call may be wrong. The CDR3 sequence is 14 residues long. Germline values: CDR1 DFQATT, CDR2 SNEGSKA (reference sequence). CDR3 in DNA: TGCAGTGCTACCAGAAGGACAGGGCCCTACGAGCAGTACTTC. It is translated as CSATRRTGPYEQYF.

Remarks on this clonotype: This may arise from a read error, as a much more abundant clone is one base away. V is TRBV20-1 and J is TRBJ2-1; 7 bases agree with TRBD1. Germline V gives CDR1 DFQATT, CDR2 SNEGSKA (reference sequence). CDR3 size: 12 residues. For the CDR3, the DNA is TGCAGGGGGGACAGCTCCTACAATGAGCAGTTCTTC. As protein: CRGDSSYNEQFF.

The chain uses TRBV29-1 and TRBJ2-7; the D gene is possibly TRBD1 (6 bases). The germline gives CDR1 SQVTM, CDR2 ANQGSEA. This CDR3 is built from 12 residues. Trimming removed 3 bases at V and 7 bases at J, with 13 bases between. CDR3 amino acids: CSVEVRGNEQYF. The CDR3 DNA is TGCAGCGTTGAGGTCAGGGGAAATGAGCAGTACTTC.

This chain links TRBV5-1 with TRBJ2-3; 8 nucleotides line up with TRBD2. This CDR3 spans 16 amino acids. From germline, CDR1 is SGHRS and CDR2 YFSETQ. V shed 3 bases, J shed 1 base, and the junction held 7 bases outside the gene matches. CDR3 protein: CASSYSGIGGTDTQYF. The CDR3 region has the DNA TGCGCCAGCAGCTATAGCGGGATAGGGGGCACAGATACGCAGTATTTT.

Points on this clonotype: Its ends do not fully match the called genes, so a read error is possible. The chain uses TRBV7-9 and TRBJ2-3, with TRBD2 as a possible D gene (7 bases). Germline V gives CDR1 SEHNR, CDR2 FQNEAQ (reference sequence). The CDR3 length is 14 residues. CDR3 sequence reads: CTSSSYGGPDTQYF. The DNA of the CDR3 is TGTACCAGCAGCTCATACGGGGGGCCAGATACGCAGTATTTT. Supplemented by reference TRBV7-9 and TRBJ2-3, the full variable domain reads DTGVSQNPRHKITKRGQNVTFRCDPISEHNRLYWYRQTLGQGPEFLTYFQNEAQLEKSRLLSDRFSAERPKGSFSTLEIQRTEQGDSAMYLCTSSSYGGPDTQYFGPGTRLTVL.

Written as DNA, the CDR3 is TGTGCCAGCTCCCTAACAGGGGATCTACAAGAGACCCAGTACTTC. Translated, it gives CASSLTGDLQETQYF. The gene calls are TRBV6-6 and TRBJ2-5; the match to TRBD1 covers 7 bases. This CDR3 region has 15 residues. V was pared by 8 bases and J by 2 bases, with 11 bases of the junction left unmatched. Germline V gene lookup returns CDR1 MNHNY and CDR2 SVGAGI (reference sequence).

This clonotype appeared a few times. The rearrangement uses TRBV20-1 and TRBJ1-2; D not certain. This CDR3 region has 11 residues. Germline V gene lookup returns CDR1 DFQATT and CDR2 SNEGSKA (reference sequence). Between the trimmed V and J ends, which lost 3 bases and 4 bases, there was a span of 6 bases. The chain's CDR3 is CSASKSYGYTF. CDR3 bases: TGCAGTGCTAGCAAGTCCTATGGCTACACCTTC.

The chain employs TRBV9 and TRBJ1-1, with 9 bases fitting TRBD1. CDR1 SGDLS and CDR2 YYNGEE come from the germline V gene. After removal of 5 bases from V and 4 bases from J, the junction contained 3 bases not matched to a gene. This CDR3 region has 13 residues. The CDR3 here is CASSVDRGTEAFF. Here the CDR3 DNA reads TGTGCCAGCAGTGTGGACAGGGGCACTGAAGCTTTCTTT.

The genes are TRBV27 and TRBJ1-2; 7 bases fit TRBD1. V lost 6 bases to trimming and J lost 5 bases; unmatched junction nucleotides: 6. Germline loops: CDR1 MNHEY, CDR2 SMNVEV (reference sequence). This CDR3 has 13 amino acids. The CDR3: CASRYTGEYGYTF. CDR3 DNA sequence: TGTGCCAGCAGGTATACAGGGGAATATGGCTACACCTTC.

The rearrangement links TRBV20-1 to TRBJ2-4, with 9 bases that match TRBD1. The J call may be wrong; the DNA end is better matched by TRBJ2-7. This CDR3 comprises 14 residues. The germline V gene encodes CDR1 DFQATT and CDR2 SNEGSKA (reference sequence). DNA for the CDR3: TGCAGTGCTAGAGCAGGGGGACAGGGATACGAGCAGTACTTC. It encodes CSARAGGQGYEQYF.

This clonotype was seen only a few times. The CDR3 coding sequence is TGCAGCGTCGGGCCGGACAGGGTAGTTTCAGATGGCTACACCTTC. It encodes CSVGPDRVVSDGYTF. V is TRBV29-1 and J is TRBJ1-2, with TRBD1 matching 8 bases. In germline, CDR1 is SQVTM, CDR2 ANQGSEA. This CDR3 spans 15 amino acids. J gave up 6 bases and V 6 bases, and 15 bases lay outside the gene matches.

At least ten counts were recorded for this clonotype. Relative to the germline gene, one junction end is altered; a read error may explain this. This chain uses TRBV5-1 with TRBJ2-3, with TRBD1 identical over 8 bases. The CDR3 totals 13 residues. Germline CDR1 reads SGHRS; CDR2 reads YFSETQ. For the CDR3, the DNA is TGTGCCAGCAGCCTCGGACAGGGCGATACGCAGTATTTT. Its protein is CASSLGQGDTQYF.

The V call is TRBV3-1, the J call TRBJ2-1, with D unresolved. The ends were cut back, 0 bases at V and 12 bases at J, with 12 bases in the middle. The germline gives CDR1 LGHDT, CDR2 YNNKEL (reference sequence). The CDR3 sequence is 13 residues long. In nucleotides, the CDR3 is TGTGCCAGCAGCCAAGATGCCCAATTCGGGCAGTTCTTC. Its protein product is CASSQDAQFGQFF.